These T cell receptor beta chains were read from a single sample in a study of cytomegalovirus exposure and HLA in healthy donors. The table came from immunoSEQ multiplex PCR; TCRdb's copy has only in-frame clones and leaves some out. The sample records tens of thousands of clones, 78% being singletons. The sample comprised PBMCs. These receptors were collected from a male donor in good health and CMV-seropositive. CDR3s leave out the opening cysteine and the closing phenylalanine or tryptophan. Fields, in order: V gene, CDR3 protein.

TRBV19,ASSPYGGNEQF
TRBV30,AWSGLAGVRETQY
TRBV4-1,ASSQVPGSSYNEQF
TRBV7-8,ASSVPGLDLSGANVLT
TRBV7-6,ASSRSGVQETQY
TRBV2,ASDRQGNSNQPQH
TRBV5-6,ASSFGTGAGEQY
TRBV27,ASSSGLAGLEQF
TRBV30,AWSPAGTDTQY
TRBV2,AIKTLRTGGGYT
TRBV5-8,ASSFGQGNTEAF
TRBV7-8,ASSLFRTGADYGYT
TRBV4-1,ASSQPRTGQKETQY
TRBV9,ASSVAVKGVGEKLF
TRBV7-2,ASSYNRQGDYT
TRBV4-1,ASSQDRTGMSTGELF
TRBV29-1,SVALEDTQY
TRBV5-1,ASRPGTGSNEQF
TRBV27,ASGPNVFRGGSYNEQF
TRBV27,ASSLGASGTTGELF
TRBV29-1,SARVRQVSSYEQY
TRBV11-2,ASSLLTGRRSSYEQY
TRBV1,TSSHPPGEQRYEQY
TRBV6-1,ASRALAGGPDTQY
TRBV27,ASSLQGSNEQF
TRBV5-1,ASSPIPTLTGRGNTIY
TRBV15,ATSLGEVNQPQH
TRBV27,ASSLVQAIGELF
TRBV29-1,SVVWTGQETQY
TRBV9,ASSVGRLAGGPDEQF
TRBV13,ASSLGSSYEQY
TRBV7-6,ASSSGGGGSNEQF
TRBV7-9,ASSSDTTRHEQY
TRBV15,ATSRDSGTGVGNQPQH
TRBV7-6,ASVGTGEIYGYT
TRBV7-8,ASSLGQQRESYTGELF
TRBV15,ATSRGEGQGSYEQY
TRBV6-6,ASSLTSGSQTDTQY
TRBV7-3,ASREGALDTQY